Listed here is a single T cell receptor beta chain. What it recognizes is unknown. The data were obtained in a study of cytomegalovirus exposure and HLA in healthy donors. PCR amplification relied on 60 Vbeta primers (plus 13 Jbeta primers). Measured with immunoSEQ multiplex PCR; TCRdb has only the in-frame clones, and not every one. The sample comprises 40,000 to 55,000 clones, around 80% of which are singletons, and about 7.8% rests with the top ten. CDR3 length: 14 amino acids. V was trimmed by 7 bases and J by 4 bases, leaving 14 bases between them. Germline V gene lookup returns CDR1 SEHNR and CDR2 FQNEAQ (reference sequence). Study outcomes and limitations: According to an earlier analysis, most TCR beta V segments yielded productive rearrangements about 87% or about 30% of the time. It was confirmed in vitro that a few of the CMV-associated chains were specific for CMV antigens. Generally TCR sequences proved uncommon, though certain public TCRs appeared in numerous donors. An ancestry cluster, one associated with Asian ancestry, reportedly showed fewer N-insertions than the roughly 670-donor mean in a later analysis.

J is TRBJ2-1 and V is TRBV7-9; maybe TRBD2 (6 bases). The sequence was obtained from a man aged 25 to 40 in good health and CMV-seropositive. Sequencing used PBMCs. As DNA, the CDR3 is TGTGCCAGCATACCGGAGGGAGGTTACAATGAGCAGTTCTTC. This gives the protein CASIPEGGYNEQFF.